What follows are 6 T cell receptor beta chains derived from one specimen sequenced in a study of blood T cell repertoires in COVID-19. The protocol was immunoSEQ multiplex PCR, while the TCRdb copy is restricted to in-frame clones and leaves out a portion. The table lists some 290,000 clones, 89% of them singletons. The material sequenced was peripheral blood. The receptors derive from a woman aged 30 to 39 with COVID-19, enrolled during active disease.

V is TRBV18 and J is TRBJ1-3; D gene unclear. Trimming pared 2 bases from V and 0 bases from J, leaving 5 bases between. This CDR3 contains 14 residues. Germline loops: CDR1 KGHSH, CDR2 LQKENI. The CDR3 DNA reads TGTGCCAGCTCACCAGGGAGCTCTGGAAACACCATATATTTT. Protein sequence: CASSPGSSGNTIYF.

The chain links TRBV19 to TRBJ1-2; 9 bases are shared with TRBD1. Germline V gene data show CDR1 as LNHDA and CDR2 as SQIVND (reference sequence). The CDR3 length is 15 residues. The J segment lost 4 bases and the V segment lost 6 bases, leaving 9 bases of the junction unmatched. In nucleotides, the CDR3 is TGTGCCAGTAGCCCTGGGACAGGGTTGGTCTATGGCTACACCTTC. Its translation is CASSPGTGLVYGYTF.

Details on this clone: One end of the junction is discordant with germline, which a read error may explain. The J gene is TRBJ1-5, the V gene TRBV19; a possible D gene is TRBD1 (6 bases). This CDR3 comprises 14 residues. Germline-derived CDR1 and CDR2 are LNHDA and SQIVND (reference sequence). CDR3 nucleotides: TGTGCCAGTAGTATAAGGGACACCAATCAGGCCCAGCATTTT. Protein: CASSIRDTNQAQHF.

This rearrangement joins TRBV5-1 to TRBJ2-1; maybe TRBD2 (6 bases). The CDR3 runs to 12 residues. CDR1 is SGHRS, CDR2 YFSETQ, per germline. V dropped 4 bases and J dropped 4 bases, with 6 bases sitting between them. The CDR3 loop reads CASSGRYNEQFF. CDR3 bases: TGCGCCAGCAGCGGGAGGTACAATGAGCAGTTCTTC.

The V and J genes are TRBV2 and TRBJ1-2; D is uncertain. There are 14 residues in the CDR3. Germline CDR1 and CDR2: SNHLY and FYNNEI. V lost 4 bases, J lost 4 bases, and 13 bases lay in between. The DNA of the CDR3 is TGTGCCAGCAGTGGACAACAAGGTCCCTATGGCTACACCTTC. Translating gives CASSGQQGPYGYTF.

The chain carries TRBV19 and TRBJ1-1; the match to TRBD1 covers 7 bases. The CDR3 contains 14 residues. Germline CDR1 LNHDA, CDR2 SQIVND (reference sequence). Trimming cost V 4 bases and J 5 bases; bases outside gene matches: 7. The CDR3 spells CASSSTGEWTEAFF. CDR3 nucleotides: TGTGCCAGTAGTAGTACAGGGGAGTGGACTGAAGCTTTCTTT. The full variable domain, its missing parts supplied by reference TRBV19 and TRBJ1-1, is DGGITQSPKYLFRKEGQNVTLSCEQNLNHDAMYWYRQDPGQGLRLIYYSQIVNDFQKGDIAEGYSVSREKKESFPLTVTSAQKNPTAFYLCASSSTGEWTEAFFGQGTRLTVV.